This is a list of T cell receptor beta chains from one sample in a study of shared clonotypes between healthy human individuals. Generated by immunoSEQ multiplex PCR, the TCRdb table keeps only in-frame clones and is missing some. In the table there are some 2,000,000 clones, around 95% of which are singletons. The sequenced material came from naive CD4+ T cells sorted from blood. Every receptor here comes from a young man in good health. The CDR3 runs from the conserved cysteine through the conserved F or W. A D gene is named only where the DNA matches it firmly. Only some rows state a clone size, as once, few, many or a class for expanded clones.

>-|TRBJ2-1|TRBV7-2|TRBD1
CASSLLDRGLGEQFF
TGTGCCAGCAGCCTCCTGGACAGGGGGCTGGGGGAGCAGTTCTTC
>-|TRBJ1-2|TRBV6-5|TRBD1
CASSSPGGGGYTF
TGTGCCAGCAGTTCACCAGGGGGCGGAGGCTACACCTTC
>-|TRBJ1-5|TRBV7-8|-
CASSVDFGAGQPQHF
TGTGCCAGCAGCGTCGACTTCGGCGCAGGTCAGCCCCAGCATTTT
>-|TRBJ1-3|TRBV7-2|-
CASSLGNTIYF
TGTGCCAGCAGCCTAGGCAACACCATATATTTT
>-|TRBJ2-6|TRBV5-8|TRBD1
CASSAGDRGYGANVLTF
TGTGCCAGCAGCGCGGGGGACAGGGGGTATGGGGCCAACGTCCTGACTTTC
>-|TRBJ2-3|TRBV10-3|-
CAIARVSGTDTQYF
TGTGCCATTGCTCGGGTCAGCGGGACAGATACGCAGTATTTT
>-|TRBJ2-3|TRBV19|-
CASSKAGWSTDTQYF
TGTGCCAGTAGTAAGGCGGGGTGGAGCACAGATACGCAGTATTTT
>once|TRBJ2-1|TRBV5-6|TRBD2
CASSWVTSGYNEQFF
TGTGCCAGCAGCTGGGTAACTAGCGGGTACAATGAGCAGTTCTTC
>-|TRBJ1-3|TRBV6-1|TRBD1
CASRETGGVGNTIYF
TGTGCCAGCAGGGAGACAGGGGGCGTAGGAAACACCATATATTTT
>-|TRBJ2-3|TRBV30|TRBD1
CAWSVQGSTDTQYF
TGTGCCTGGAGTGTACAGGGGAGCACAGATACGCAGTATTTT
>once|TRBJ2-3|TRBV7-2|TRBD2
CASRSIAGWTDTQYF
TGTGCCAGCAGATCTATAGCGGGATGGACAGATACGCAGTATTTT